Below, 7 T cell receptor beta chains from the same sample are listed, as sequenced in a study of blood T cell repertoires in COVID-19. TCRdb's table, derived via immunoSEQ multiplex PCR, lists solely in-frame clones and lacks some. Among around 230,000 clones listed, 86% were seen once. Sequenced sample: peripheral blood. These receptors were taken from a man under 40 who had recovered from COVID-19.

The chain carries TRBV5-1 and TRBJ1-1, with 7 bases lining up with TRBD1. The germline V gene has CDR1 SGHRS and CDR2 YFSETQ. The CDR3 extends over 15 amino acids. Losses at the gene ends were 0 bases for V and 4 bases for J; bases not matched to a gene: 6. The CDR3 sequence: CASSLESGGRTEAFF. CDR3 coding DNA: TGCGCCAGCAGCTTGGAGTCAGGGGGTCGCACTGAAGCTTTCTTT.

The rearrangement joins TRBV24-1 to TRBJ1-2; TRBD1 is a possible D gene (6 bases). The germline V and J ends were trimmed by 2 bases and 4 bases, with 10 bases remaining between them. The length of the CDR3 is 14 residues. Germline CDR1 KGHDR, CDR2 SFDVKD. In nucleotides, the CDR3 is TGTGCCACCAGTGATTCCATGACAGGCTATGGCTACACCTTC. As protein: CATSDSMTGYGYTF.

V gene TRBV7-9 combines with J gene TRBJ1-5, with D possibly matching TRBD1 (6 bases). There are 13 residues in the CDR3. Trimming shortened V by 3 bases and J by 6 bases, and 9 bases separated the two germline ends. CDR1 SEHNR and CDR2 FQNEAQ come from the germline V gene (reference sequence). The CDR3 sequence: CASSFTGTQPQHF. CDR3 coding DNA: TGTGCCAGCAGCTTCACAGGGACTCAGCCCCAGCATTTT.

The chain couples TRBV18 to TRBJ1-1; 10 bases are shared with TRBD1. CDR3 length: 16 residues. Germline CDR1 reads KGHSH; CDR2 reads LQKENI. V lost 6 bases, J lost 2 bases, and 9 bases stayed unmatched. The CDR3, as DNA: TGTGCCAGCTCTCCCACCCGGGACAGGGGAAACACTGAAGCTTTCTTT. It is translated as CASSPTRDRGNTEAFF.

In this sample, this clone turned up once. The V call is TRBV10-2, the J call TRBJ1-2, with 9 bases that match TRBD1. The CDR3 consists of 16 residues. In germline, CDR1 is WSHSY, CDR2 SAAADI. The ends lost 2 bases at V and 8 bases at J; junction bases unmatched: 12. In DNA form, the CDR3 reads TGCGCCAGCAGTGAGAGTGGGACAGGGAGAAGATACGGCTACACCTTC. It is translated as CASSESGTGRRYGYTF.

This clone appeared a single time. The chain has TRBV4-3 and TRBJ2-3; D not resolved. The CDR3 spans 14 residues. CDR1 and CDR2 from the germline V gene are LGHNA and YSLEER. The V end was cut by 1 base, the J end by 5 bases, with 10 bases between. The CDR3 sequence: CASSQGSPLDTQYF. For the CDR3, the DNA is TGCGCCAGCAGCCAAGGAAGCCCCCTAGATACGCAGTATTTT.

The V call is TRBV12-3 or TRBV12-4, the J call TRBJ2-7; 7 nucleotides line up with TRBD1. The CDR3 spans 13 residues. V gave up 10 bases and J gave up 2 bases; unmatched junction bases: 8. The CDR3 bases are TGTGCCACCTCCACTACAGGGGCCTACGAGCAGTACTTC. Translated: CATSTTGAYEQYF.